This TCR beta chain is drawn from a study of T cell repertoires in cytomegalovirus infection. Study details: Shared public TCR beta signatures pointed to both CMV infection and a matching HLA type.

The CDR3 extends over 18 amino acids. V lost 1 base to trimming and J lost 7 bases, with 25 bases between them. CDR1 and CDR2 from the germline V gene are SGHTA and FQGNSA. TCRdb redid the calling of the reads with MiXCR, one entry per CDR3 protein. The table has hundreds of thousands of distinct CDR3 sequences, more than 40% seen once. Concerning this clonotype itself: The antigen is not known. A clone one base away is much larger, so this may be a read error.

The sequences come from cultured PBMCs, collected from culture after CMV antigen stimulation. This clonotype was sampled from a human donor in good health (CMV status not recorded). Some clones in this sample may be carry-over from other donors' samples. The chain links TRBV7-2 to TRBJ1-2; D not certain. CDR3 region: CASSLGFSVNPFYSGYTF. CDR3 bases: TGTGCCAGCAGCTTAGGCTTTAGTGTAAACCCCTTCTATAGTGGCTACACCTTC.